The 7 T cell receptor beta chains listed next were all sequenced from one sample in a study of blood T cell repertoires in COVID-19. The repertoire was sequenced with immunoSEQ multiplex PCR; TCRdb's copy has only in-frame clones and lacks some. Among around 180,000 clones listed, around 89% were seen once. The material sequenced was peripheral blood. The source of these receptors is a man between 60 and 75 years old with acute or convalescent COVID-19.

The chain joins TRBV5-1 to TRBJ2-1, with 7 positions matching TRBD1. Losses at the gene ends were 0 bases for V and 6 bases for J; bases not matched to a gene: 3. CDR3 length: 14 amino acids. CDR1 and CDR2 from the germline V gene are SGHRS and YFSETQ. The DNA for the CDR3 is TGCGCCAGCAGCTTGGGGGACAGTATCAATGAGCAGTTCTTC. It translates to CASSLGDSINEQFF.

The gene calls are TRBV11-2 and TRBJ2-1; the D is unclear. The CDR3 extends over 13 amino acids. Germline V gene lookup returns CDR1 SGHAT and CDR2 FQNNGV. V lost 4 bases to trimming and J lost 3 bases, with 7 bases between them. The CDR3 region has the DNA TGTGCCAGCAGCTCCCCCAGCTACAATGAGCAGTTCTTC. Translating it yields CASSSPSYNEQFF.

The gene calls are TRBV19 and TRBJ2-2; 12 nucleotides line up with TRBD2. The length of the CDR3 is 16 residues. V lost 6 bases and J lost 8; bases outside the gene matches: 10. Germline V gives CDR1 LNHDA, CDR2 SQIVND (reference sequence). The CDR3 region has the DNA TGTGCCAGTAGCCGTCGACTAGCGGGGGCTCATGGGGAGCTGTTTTTT. As protein: CASSRRLAGAHGELFF.

The chain links TRBV19 to TRBJ1-1; possible D gene TRBD1, 5 bases. The CDR3 is made up of 15 amino acids. CDR1 and CDR2 from the germline V gene are LNHDA and SQIVND (reference sequence). Trimming took off 1 base at V and 4 bases at J, with 13 bases between the two ends. In DNA form, the CDR3 reads TGTGCCAGTAGTATAGGGCGCGGCGGGGGCACTGAAGCTTTCTTT. Translating it yields CASSIGRGGGTEAFF. The full variable domain, in which reference TRBV19 and TRBJ1-1 provide the parts outside the CDR3, is DGGITQSPKYLFRKEGQNVTLSCEQNLNHDAMYWYRQDPGQGLRLIYYSQIVNDFQKGDIAEGYSVSREKKESFPLTVTSAQKNPTAFYLCASSIGRGGGTEAFFGQGTRLTVV.

The chain recombines TRBV30 with TRBJ1-5, with a weak D call TRBD1 (6 bases). Trimming cost V 5 bases and J 1 base, with 12 bases left between them. CDR3 size: 14 residues. Germline V gene lookup returns CDR1 GTSNPN and CDR2 SVGIG (reference sequence). The CDR3 sequence is CAWAPGQSNQPQHF. As DNA, the CDR3 is TGTGCCTGGGCACCAGGACAGAGCAATCAGCCCCAGCATTTT.

The genes are TRBV5-1 and TRBJ2-3; 10 bases align to TRBD2. Germline CDR1 reads SGHRS; CDR2 reads YFSETQ. The length of the CDR3 is 12 residues. The trim removed 9 bases at V and 6 bases at J, leaving 4 bases unmatched. The DNA of the CDR3 is TGCGCCACCTCGGGACTAGCGGATACGCAGTATTTT. Protein: CATSGLADTQYF.

This clone was counted only a few times. The chain links TRBV9 to TRBJ2-1; D perhaps matches TRBD2 (6 bases). Germline V gene data show CDR1 as SGDLS and CDR2 as YYNGEE. Trimming took 4 bases from V and 0 from J, leaving 14 bases between them. The CDR3 length is 16 residues. The CDR3 DNA is TGTGCCAGCAGCCCAGCCCGGGGGTACTCCTACAATGAGCAGTTCTTC. As protein: CASSPARGYSYNEQFF.